The present entry profiles one TCR beta chain with its context. Its antigen is undetermined. Looked up from germline, CDR1 is SGHDT and CDR2 is YYEEEE. This CDR3 has 13 amino acids. V lost 7 bases and J 3 bases, leaving 13 bases between the germline ends. Relying on iRepertoire HTBI primers and Arm-PCR of CDR3 regions, the team built TCR beta libraries. Authors' analysis steps: Samples jointly harbored roughly 60 TRBV and approximately 15 TRBJ segments. MiXCR, run by TCRdb on the multiplex PCR reads, gives a single entry per CDR3 protein. These V and J calls originate from TCRdb's pipeline instead of the authors' own analysis. The sample has a few hundred thousand distinct CDR3 sequences; around 18% are singletons. Time point specified: newly diagnosed GD, antithyroid drugs for less than 3 months. There was RNA extracted from PBMCs, and the TCR library was made from it. Patient provenance is recorded as an endocrinology department in Xi'an, China.

This specimen comes from a study of regulatory T cells in long-lasting Graves disease. Findings of the study overall: Reduced TCR diversity was observed in persistent Graves' patients versus newly diagnosed patients. Favored gene segments in persistent disease were TRBV28, TRBJ1-2 and TRBJ2-5.

The rearrangement joins TRBV5-6 to TRBJ1-2, with unresolved D. This TCR was sampled from a female donor with Graves disease. The input for sequencing was peripheral blood mononuclear cells (PBMCs), taken at new diagnosis, from a patient treated with antithyroid drugs. The CDR3: CASGLESDYGYTF. In DNA, the CDR3 is TGTGCCAGCGGGTTAGAGAGTGACTATGGCTACACCTTC. Looking up the rest from reference TRBV5-6 and TRBJ1-2 gives the full variable domain: DAGVTQSPTHLIKTRGQQVTLRCSPKSGHDTVSWYQQALGQGPQFIFQYYEEEERQRGNFPDRFSGHQFPNYSSELNVNALLLGDSALYLCASGLESDYGYTFGSGTRLTVV.